This record covers a single T cell receptor (beta chain). Its antigen is not known. The sample is drawn from a study of CD8 T cells in acute hepatitis C reinfection. Across the study: CD8+ T cells specific for HCV NS3-1073 were sequenced.

Produced via immunoSEQ multiplex PCR; TCRdb's table is partial and in-frame only. The sample has about 38,000 clones, 80% to 90% seen once. The germline gives CDR1 MNHNS, CDR2 SASEGT. The CDR3 has 16 residues. The V end lost 1 base, the J end lost 8 bases, and 17 bases lay between the germline ends. Time point meaning: naive CD8 control sorted from an acute-time-point sample. Findings and caveats of the study: All groups preferentially used TRBV04 and TRBV06, which was not due to overrepresentation in the naive pool.

The gene calls are TRBV6-1 and TRBJ1-4, with a weak D call TRBD1 (6 bases). This receptor was identified in a woman younger than 30 who spontaneously cleared hepatitis C infection. Material: naive CD8+ T cells from PBMCs. Here the CDR3 DNA reads TGTGCCAGCAGTGAAGAGGTGGCAGGGGTGGGGGAAAAACTGTTTTTT. Translating gives CASSEEVAGVGEKLFF.